These T cell receptor beta chains were read from a single sample in a study of OX40 agonist ivuxolimab in advanced cancers. Using immunoSEQ multiplex PCR, the repertoire was profiled, and TCRdb retains in-frame clones only, with some absent. Counted here are 100,000 to 150,000 clones, about nine tenths occurring once; the ten biggest clones make up 0.7% to 0.9%. The sample was CD4+ or CD8+ T cells sorted from blood, taken in a trial of the OX40 agonist ivuxolimab. Receptors originate from an adult with an advanced solid tumor such as melanoma, head and neck, liver or kidney cancer. The CDR3 runs from the conserved cysteine through the conserved F or W. D genes are given only for firm matches. For some rows the clone size is stated as once, few or many, or as a class when expanded; others skip it.

TRBJ1-5	TRBV19	TRBD1	NA	16	CASTIGTGSHNQPQHF	TGTGCCAGTACCATAGGGACAGGGTCTCACAATCAGCCCCAGCATTTT
TRBJ1-5	TRBV18	NA	NA	14	CASSPFDNHQPQHF	TGTGCCAGCTCACCGTTTGACAATCATCAGCCCCAGCATTTT
TRBJ2-1	TRBV28	NA	NA	16	CASSLNLLQGGYEQFF	TGTGCCAGCAGTTTAAACCTGCTCCAGGGAGGTTATGAGCAGTTCTTC
TRBJ2-1	TRBV28	TRBD2	NA	12	CASSSSGNEQFF	TGTGCCAGCAGTTCTAGCGGGAATGAGCAGTTCTTC
TRBJ2-1	TRBV7-2	TRBD1	NA	15	CASSVTGGAFGEQFF	TGTGCCAGCAGCGTAACAGGGGGCGCATTCGGTGAGCAGTTCTTC
TRBJ1-1	TRBV28	NA	NA	15	CASSPTSVKDTEAFF	TGTGCCAGCAGTCCAACCAGTGTCAAGGACACTGAAGCTTTCTTT
TRBJ1-1	TRBV11-2	NA	NA	13	CASSRQPNTEAFF	TGTGCCAGCAGCCGGCAGCCCAACACTGAAGCTTTCTTT
TRBJ2-3	TRBV12-5	NA	NA	15	CASGLVDAATDTQYF	TGTGCTAGTGGTTTGGTTGACGCAGCTACAGATACGCAGTATTTT
TRBJ2-2	TRBV27	NA	NA	17	CANESGPYYDGDGELFF	TGTGCCAACGAATCCGGGCCATACTACGATGGGGACGGGGAGCTGTTTTTT
TRBJ2-3	TRBV27	TRBD1	NA	15	CASSDPGQKTDTQYF	TGTGCCAGCAGTGACCCGGGACAGAAGACAGATACGCAGTATTTT
TRBJ2-2	TRBV9	TRBD2	NA	18	CASSVEGLAGAGTGELFF	TGTGCCAGCAGCGTAGAGGGACTAGCGGGAGCAGGTACCGGGGAGCTGTTTTTT
TRBJ2-1	TRBV12-5	NA	NA	14	CASAGGSSYNEQFF	TGTGCTAGTGCGGGGGGCTCCTCCTACAATGAGCAGTTCTTC
TRBJ1-2	TRBV7-9	NA	NA	14	CASSLGRKNYGYTF	TGTGCCAGCAGCTTAGGCCGGAAAAACTATGGCTACACCTTC
TRBJ2-3	TRBV27	NA	NA	13	CASSGKGTDTQYF	TGTGCCAGCTCCGGGAAAGGCACAGATACGCAGTATTTT
TRBJ2-1	TRBV7-3	TRBD2	NA	16	CASSPSLAGLYNEQFF	TGTGCCAGCAGCCCATCACTAGCGGGACTCTACAATGAGCAGTTCTTC
TRBJ1-3	TRBV6-5	TRBD1	NA	16	CASSYTDRGTGNTIYF	TGTGCCAGCAGTTACACGGACAGGGGAACTGGAAACACCATATATTTT
TRBJ2-5	TRBV6-1	TRBD1	NA	13	CASRRQGEETQYF	TGTGCCAGCAGACGACAGGGGGAAGAGACCCAGTACTTC
TRBJ2-7	TRBV5-4	TRBD2	once	14	CASSDRLAGPQQYF	TGTGCCAGCAGCGATAGACTAGCGGGTCCCCAGCAGTACTTC
TRBJ1-1	TRBV2	TRBD1	NA	16	CASSFSRTGKNTEAFF	TGTGCCAGCAGTTTTTCCCGGACAGGGAAAAACACTGAAGCTTTCTTT
TRBJ2-7	TRBV5-6	NA	NA	14	CASSLNPGSYEQYF	TGTGCCAGCAGCTTGAATCCAGGATCCTACGAGCAGTACTTC
TRBJ1-1	TRBV10-3	NA	NA	15	CAISESPPSNTEAFF	TGTGCCATCAGTGAGTCTCCACCCTCGAACACTGAAGCTTTCTTT
TRBJ2-1	TRBV5-6	TRBD2	NA	15	CASSVLAGGRNEQFF	TGTGCCAGCAGCGTTCTAGCGGGAGGGCGGAATGAGCAGTTCTTC
TRBJ2-7	TRBV21-1	NA	NA	15	CASSNNGTGLYEQYF	TGTGCCAGCAGCAATAACGGGACAGGACTTTACGAGCAGTACTTC
TRBJ2-1	TRBV28	NA	NA	10	CASKDNEQFF	TGTGCCAGCAAGGACAATGAGCAGTTCTTC
TRBJ2-7	TRBV7-2	TRBD2	NA	15	CASSLGTSGTYEQYF	TGTGCCAGCAGCCTCGGGACTAGCGGGACCTACGAGCAGTACTTC
TRBJ1-5	TRBV6-1	NA	NA	13	CASSSGSDQPQHF	TGTGCCAGCAGTTCAGGGTCTGATCAGCCCCAGCATTTT
TRBJ2-2	TRBV19	TRBD1	NA	15	CASSGDRGRLGELFF	TGTGCCAGTAGTGGGGACAGGGGGCGATTGGGGGAGCTGTTTTTT
TRBJ2-1	TRBV9	NA	NA	16	CASSPGAGLPYNEQFF	TGTGCCAGCAGCCCGGGGGCAGGCCTTCCCTACAATGAGCAGTTCTTC
TRBJ1-1	TRBV19	TRBD1	NA	18	CASTLDERTGLLNTEAFF	TGTGCCAGTACCCTAGATGAGAGGACAGGGCTACTGAACACTGAAGCTTTCTTT
TRBJ1-1	TRBV25-1	NA	once	14	CASRDPFGGSEAFF	TGTGCCAGCAGAGATCCCTTTGGCGGGAGTGAAGCTTTCTTT
TRBJ1-1	TRBV28	NA	NA	13	CASTIDMNTEAFF	TGTGCCAGCACCATAGACATGAACACTGAAGCTTTCTTT
TRBJ1-5	TRBV28	NA	NA	14	CASIGAGALTPQHF	TGTGCCAGCATCGGCGCGGGGGCCCTTACGCCCCAGCATTTT
TRBJ2-1	TRBV19	NA	NA	13	CASSSDPYNEQFF	TGTGCCAGTAGTTCCGACCCCTACAATGAGCAGTTCTTC
TRBJ2-3	TRBV7-8	NA	NA	16	CASSFRTPSSTDTQYF	TGTGCCAGCAGCTTCAGAACTCCTAGTAGCACAGATACGCAGTATTTT
TRBJ2-4	TRBV19	NA	once	15	CASSMLRGRDNIQYF	TGTGCCAGTAGTATGCTTCGGGGGCGCGACAACATTCAGTACTTC
TRBJ1-4	TRBV9	NA	NA	13	CASSVAGEGKLFF	TGTGCCAGCAGCGTAGCTGGGGAGGGAAAACTGTTTTTT
TRBJ2-1	TRBV20-1	TRBD2	NA	11	CSAQRDYEQFF	TGCAGTGCTCAGCGGGATTATGAGCAGTTCTTC
TRBJ2-1	TRBV7-9	TRBD2	NA	15	CASSPAGTSAHEQFF	TGTGCCAGCAGCCCTGCCGGGACTAGCGCCCATGAGCAGTTCTTC
TRBJ1-1	TRBV2	NA	NA	13	CASSRSLAPGAFF	TGTGCCAGCAGTCGAAGCTTGGCTCCGGGAGCTTTCTTT
TRBJ2-5	TRBV5-4	NA	NA	14	CASSSPTSSETQYF	TGTGCCAGCAGCAGCCCCACTAGCTCGGAGACCCAGTACTTC
TRBJ1-2	TRBV21-1	NA	NA	16	CASSNYDTWLSYGYTF	TGTGCCAGCAGCAATTACGATACCTGGCTATCCTATGGCTACACCTTC
TRBJ1-2	TRBV14	NA	once	15	CASSQDTRAAYGYTF	TGTGCCAGCAGCCAAGATACGAGGGCCGCCTATGGCTACACCTTC
TRBJ1-5	TRBV6-5	TRBD1	NA	15	CASSRTGVSNQPQHF	TGTGCCAGCAGCCGGACAGGGGTTAGCAATCAGCCCCAGCATTTT
TRBJ2-5	TRBV6-5	NA	NA	14	CASMTRDSRETQYF	TGTGCCAGCATGACCCGGGATTCCAGGGAGACCCAGTACTTC
TRBJ2-7	TRBV18	TRBD2	NA	16	CASSPRGGGDYYEQYF	TGTGCCAGCTCACCGCGAGGAGGAGGGGACTACTACGAGCAGTACTTC
TRBJ1-5	TRBV6-1	NA	NA	15	CASTEVDQMGQPQHF	TGTGCCAGCACAGAGGTGGACCAGATGGGTCAGCCCCAGCATTTT
TRBJ2-1	TRBV7-2	NA	NA	14	CASSAGQRYNEQFF	TGTGCCAGCAGCGCGGGACAGAGATACAATGAGCAGTTCTTC
TRBJ2-2	TRBV25-1	NA	NA	14	CASSDLGDTGELFF	TGTGCCAGCAGTGATCTCGGGGATACCGGGGAGCTGTTTTTT